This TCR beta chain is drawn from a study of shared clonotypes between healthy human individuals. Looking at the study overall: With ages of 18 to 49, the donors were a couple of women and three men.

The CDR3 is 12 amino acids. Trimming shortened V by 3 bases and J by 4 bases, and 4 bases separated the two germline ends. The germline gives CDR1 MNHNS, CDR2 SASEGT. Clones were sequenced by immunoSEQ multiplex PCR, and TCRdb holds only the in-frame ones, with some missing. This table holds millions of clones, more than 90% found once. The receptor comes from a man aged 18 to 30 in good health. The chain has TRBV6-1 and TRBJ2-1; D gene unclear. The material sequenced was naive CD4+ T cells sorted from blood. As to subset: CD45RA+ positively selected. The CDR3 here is CASSDTYNEQFF. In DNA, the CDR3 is TGTGCCAGCAGTGACACATACAATGAGCAGTTCTTC.